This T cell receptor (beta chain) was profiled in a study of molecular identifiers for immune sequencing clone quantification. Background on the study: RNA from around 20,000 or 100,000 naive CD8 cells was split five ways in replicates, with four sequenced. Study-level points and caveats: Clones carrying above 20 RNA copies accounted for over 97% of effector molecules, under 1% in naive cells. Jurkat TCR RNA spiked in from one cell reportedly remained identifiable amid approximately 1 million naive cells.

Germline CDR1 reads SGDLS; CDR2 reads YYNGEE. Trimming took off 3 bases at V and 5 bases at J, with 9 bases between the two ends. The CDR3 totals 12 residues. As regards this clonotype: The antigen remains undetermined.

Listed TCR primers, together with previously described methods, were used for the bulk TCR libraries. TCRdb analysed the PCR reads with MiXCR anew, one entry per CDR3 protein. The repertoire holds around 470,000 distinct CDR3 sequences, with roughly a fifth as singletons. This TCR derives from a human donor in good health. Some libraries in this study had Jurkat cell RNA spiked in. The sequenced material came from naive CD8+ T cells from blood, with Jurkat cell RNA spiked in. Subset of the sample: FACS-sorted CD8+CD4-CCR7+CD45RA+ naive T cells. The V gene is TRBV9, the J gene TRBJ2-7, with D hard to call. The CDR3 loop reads CASSDFNDEQYF. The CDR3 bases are TGTGCCAGCAGCGACTTCAATGACGAGCAGTACTTC.